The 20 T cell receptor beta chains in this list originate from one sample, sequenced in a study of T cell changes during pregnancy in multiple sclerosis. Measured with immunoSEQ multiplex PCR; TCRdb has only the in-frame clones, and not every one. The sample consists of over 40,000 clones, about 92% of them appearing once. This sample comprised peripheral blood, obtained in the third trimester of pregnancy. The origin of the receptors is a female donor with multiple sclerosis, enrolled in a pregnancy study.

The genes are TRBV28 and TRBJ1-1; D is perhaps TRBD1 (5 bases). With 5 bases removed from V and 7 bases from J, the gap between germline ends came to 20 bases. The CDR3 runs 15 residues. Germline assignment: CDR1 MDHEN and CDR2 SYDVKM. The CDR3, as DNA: TGTGCCAGCAGTCCCACGCGACAGTTTTCCGGTGAAGCTTTCTTT. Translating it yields CASSPTRQFSGEAFF.

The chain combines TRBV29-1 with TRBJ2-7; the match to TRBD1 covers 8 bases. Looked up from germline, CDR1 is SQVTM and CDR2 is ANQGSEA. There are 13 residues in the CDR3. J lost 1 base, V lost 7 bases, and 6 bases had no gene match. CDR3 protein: CSGRTGTSYEQYF. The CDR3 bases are TGCAGCGGAAGGACAGGGACTTCCTACGAGCAGTACTTC.

CDR3 loop: CASRGDRGFSNIQYF. CDR3 coding DNA: TGTGCCAGCAGGGGGGACAGGGGGTTTTCCAACATTCAGTACTTC. This rearrangement joins TRBV2 to TRBJ2-4; 11 positions match TRBD1. There are 15 residues in the CDR3. The J segment lost 7 bases and the V segment lost 6 bases, leaving 8 bases of the junction unmatched. The V gene's germline CDR1 is SNHLY and CDR2 FYNNEI.

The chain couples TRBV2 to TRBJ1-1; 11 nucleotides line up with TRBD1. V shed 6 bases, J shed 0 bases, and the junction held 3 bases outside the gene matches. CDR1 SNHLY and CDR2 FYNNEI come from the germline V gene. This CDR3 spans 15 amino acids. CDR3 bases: TGTGCCAGCAGCGGGACAGGGGGGATGAACACTGAAGCTTTCTTT. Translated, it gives CASSGTGGMNTEAFF.

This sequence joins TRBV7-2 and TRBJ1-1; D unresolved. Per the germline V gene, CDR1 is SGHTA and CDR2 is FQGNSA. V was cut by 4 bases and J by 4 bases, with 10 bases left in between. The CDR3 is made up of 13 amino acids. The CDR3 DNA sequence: TGTGCCAGCAGCTCGAGCGGAACCACTGAAGCTTTCTTT. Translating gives CASSSSGTTEAFF.

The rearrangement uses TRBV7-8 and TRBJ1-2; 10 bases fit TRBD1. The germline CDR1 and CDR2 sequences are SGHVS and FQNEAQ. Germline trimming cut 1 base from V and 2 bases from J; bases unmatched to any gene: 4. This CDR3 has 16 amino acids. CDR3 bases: TGTGCCAGCAGCTTAGGGGGACAGGGGATCAACTATGGCTACACCTTC. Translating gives CASSLGGQGINYGYTF.

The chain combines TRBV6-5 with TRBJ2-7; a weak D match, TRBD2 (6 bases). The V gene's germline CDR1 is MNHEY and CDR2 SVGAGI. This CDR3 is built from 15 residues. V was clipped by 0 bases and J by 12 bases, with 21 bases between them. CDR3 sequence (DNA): TGTGCCAGCAGTTACTCGTGGGGGACTGGGGGGTTGGTGTACTTC. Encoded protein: CASSYSWGTGGLVYF.

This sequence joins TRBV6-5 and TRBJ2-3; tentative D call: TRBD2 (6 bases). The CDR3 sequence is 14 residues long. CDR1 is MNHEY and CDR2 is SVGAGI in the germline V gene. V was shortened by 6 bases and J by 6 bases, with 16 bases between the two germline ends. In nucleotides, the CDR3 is TGTGCCAGCAGGGCGGGACGAACGTCGGATACGCAGTATTTT. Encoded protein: CASRAGRTSDTQYF.

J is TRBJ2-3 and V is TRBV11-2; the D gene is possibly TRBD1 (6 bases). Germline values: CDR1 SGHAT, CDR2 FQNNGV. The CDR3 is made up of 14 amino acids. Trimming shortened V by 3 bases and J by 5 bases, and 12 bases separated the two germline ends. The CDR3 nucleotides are TGTGCCAGCAGCTTGGGCAGGGGCGGAGATACGCAGTATTTT. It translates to CASSLGRGGDTQYF.

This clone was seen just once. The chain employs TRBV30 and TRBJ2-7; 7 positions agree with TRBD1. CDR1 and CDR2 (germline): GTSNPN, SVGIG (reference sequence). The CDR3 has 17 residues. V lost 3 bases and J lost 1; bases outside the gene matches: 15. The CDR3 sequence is CAWRHKVATGDSYEQYF. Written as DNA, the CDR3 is TGTGCCTGGAGGCATAAGGTAGCAACAGGGGATTCCTACGAGCAGTACTTC.

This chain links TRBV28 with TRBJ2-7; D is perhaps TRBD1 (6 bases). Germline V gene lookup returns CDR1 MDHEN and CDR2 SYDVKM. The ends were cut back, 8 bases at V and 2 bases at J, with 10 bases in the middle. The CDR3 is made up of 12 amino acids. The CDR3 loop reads CASGQSPYEQYF. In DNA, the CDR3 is TGTGCCAGCGGACAGTCCCCCTACGAGCAGTACTTC.

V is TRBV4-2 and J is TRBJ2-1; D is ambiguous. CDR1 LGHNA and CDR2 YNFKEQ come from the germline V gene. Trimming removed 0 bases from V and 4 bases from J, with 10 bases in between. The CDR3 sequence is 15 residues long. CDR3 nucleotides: TGTGCCAGCAGCCAAGAATTTGGCCAGTACAATGAGCAGTTCTTC. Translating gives CASSQEFGQYNEQFF.

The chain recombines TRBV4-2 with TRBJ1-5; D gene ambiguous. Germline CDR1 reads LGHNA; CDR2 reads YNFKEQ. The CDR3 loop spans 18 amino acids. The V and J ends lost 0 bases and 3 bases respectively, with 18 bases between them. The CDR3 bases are TGTGCCAGCAGCCAAGAGGTTCGAGGGTTCAGTGACAATCAGCCCCAGCATTTT. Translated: CASSQEVRGFSDNQPQHF.

The CDR3 sequence: CASTMGLAGGRSDTQYF. The DNA for the CDR3 is TGTGCCAGCACCATGGGACTAGCGGGAGGGCGGTCAGATACGCAGTATTTT. The chain links TRBV28 to TRBJ2-3; the match to TRBD2 covers 16 bases. This CDR3 spans 17 amino acids. Germline trimming cut 7 bases from V and 4 bases from J; bases unmatched to any gene: 8. The V gene's germline CDR1 is MDHEN and CDR2 SYDVKM.

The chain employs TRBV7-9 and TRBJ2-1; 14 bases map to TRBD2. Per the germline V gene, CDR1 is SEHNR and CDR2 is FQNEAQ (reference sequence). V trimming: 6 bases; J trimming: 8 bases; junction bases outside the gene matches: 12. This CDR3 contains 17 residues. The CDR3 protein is CASSPTRLAGGIDEQFF. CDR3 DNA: TGTGCCAGCAGTCCTACGAGACTAGCGGGAGGGATTGATGAGCAGTTCTTC.

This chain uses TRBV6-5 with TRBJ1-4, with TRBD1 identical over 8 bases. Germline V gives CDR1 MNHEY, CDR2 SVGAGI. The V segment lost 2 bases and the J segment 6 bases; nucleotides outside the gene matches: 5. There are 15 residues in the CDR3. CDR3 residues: CASSYNWGQDEKLFF. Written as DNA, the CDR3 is TGTGCCAGCAGTTACAATTGGGGACAGGATGAAAAACTGTTTTTT.

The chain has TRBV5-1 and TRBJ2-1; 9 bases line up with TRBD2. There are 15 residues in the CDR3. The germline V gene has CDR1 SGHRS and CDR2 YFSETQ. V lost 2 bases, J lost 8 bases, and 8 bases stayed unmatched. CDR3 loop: CASSFSGRIADEQFF. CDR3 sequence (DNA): TGCGCCAGCAGCTTTAGCGGGAGAATCGCCGATGAGCAGTTCTTC.

CDR3 in amino acids: CASSSIDRAYDYGYTF. The DNA for the CDR3 is TGTGCCAGCAGCTCCATCGACAGGGCCTATGACTATGGCTACACCTTC. The J gene is TRBJ1-2, the V gene TRBV5-5, with 7 bases fitting TRBD1. Germline V gene sequence: CDR1 SGHKS, CDR2 YYEKEE (reference sequence). The CDR3 loop spans 16 amino acids. The ends lost 3 bases at V and 3 bases at J; junction bases unmatched: 11.

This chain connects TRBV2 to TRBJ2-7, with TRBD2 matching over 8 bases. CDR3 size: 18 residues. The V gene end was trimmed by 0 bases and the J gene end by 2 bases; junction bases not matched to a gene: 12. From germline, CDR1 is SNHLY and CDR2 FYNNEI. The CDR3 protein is CASSEAALAVRGPYEQYF. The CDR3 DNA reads TGTGCCAGCAGTGAAGCAGCACTAGCGGTGAGAGGCCCCTACGAGCAGTACTTC.

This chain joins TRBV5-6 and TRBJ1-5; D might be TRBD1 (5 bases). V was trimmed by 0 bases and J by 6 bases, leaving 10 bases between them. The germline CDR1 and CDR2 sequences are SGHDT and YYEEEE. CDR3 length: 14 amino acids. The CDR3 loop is CASSLGRAFQPQHF. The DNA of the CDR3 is TGTGCCAGCAGCTTGGGCAGGGCGTTTCAGCCCCAGCATTTT.